These 23 T cell receptor beta chains came from one sample sequenced in a study of CD8+ T cells in alopecia areata (dated by TCRdb to about 2018). In light of the paper, this sample's treatment or condition label describes: oral pan-JAK inhibitor, 5-10 mg twice daily. Library preparation employed the immunoSEQ multiplex PCR assay. To provide template for TCR sequencing, every sample had RNA extracted and reverse transcribed into cDNA. Imported from immuneACCESS, the table was reduced by TCRdb to in-frame sequences with V and J called. These copies leave out some clones; in studies compared against another copy, an unresolved V gene accounts for under half, and the cause of the remainder is not known. The sample table shows around 190,000 clones, and roughly three fifths are seen once. The leading ten clones occupy roughly 1.3% of the sample. The material was CD4+ T cells sorted from blood, obtained around week 50, from a patient treated with tofacitinib. These TCRs come from a human donor with alopecia areata.

The rearrangement joins TRBV13 to TRBJ1-5; TRBD1 matches 9 bases. CDR1 and CDR2 from the germline V gene are PRHDT and FYEKMQ (reference sequence). V gave up 3 bases and J gave up 9 bases; unmatched junction bases: 6. The CDR3 runs 14 residues. The CDR3 DNA is TGTGCCAGCAGCTTTGGACAGGGGACGACGCCCCAGCATTTT. It is translated as CASSFGQGTTPQHF. The full variable domain, in which reference TRBV13 and TRBJ1-5 provide the parts outside the CDR3, is AAGVIQSPRHLIKEKRETATLKCYPIPRHDTVYWYQQGPGQDPQFLISFYEKMQSDKGSIPDRFSAQQFSDYHSELNMSSLELGDSALYFCASSFGQGTTPQHFGDGTRLSIL.

The V gene is TRBV25-1, the J gene TRBJ2-7, with TRBD1 matching 7 bases. The ends lost 5 bases at V and 3 bases at J; junction bases unmatched: 1. The CDR3 contains 12 residues. Germline V CDR1 and CDR2: MGHDK, SYGVNS. Written as DNA, the CDR3 is TGTGCCAGCAGTTGGGACAGCTACGAGCAGTACTTC. Residues: CASSWDSYEQYF.

With regard to this clone: Additional DNA sequences in this sample encode the identical CDR3. V usage is TRBV29-1 and J usage is TRBJ1-1; D not certain. V was trimmed by 5 bases and J by 0 bases, leaving 10 bases between them. The germline V gene encodes CDR1 SQVTM and CDR2 ANQGSEA. This CDR3 is built from 13 residues. CDR3 DNA sequence: TGCAGCGTTAGCGGGGTGTTGAACACTGAAGCTTTCTTT. Translating gives CSVSGVLNTEAFF.

The gene calls are TRBV7-2 and TRBJ2-7; 10 bases agree with TRBD2. V was pared by 5 bases and J by 5 bases, with 6 bases of the junction left unmatched. Per the germline V gene, CDR1 is SGHTA and CDR2 is FQGNSA. The CDR3 has 14 amino acids. The CDR3 region is CASSMGLAFNEQYF. The CDR3 nucleotides read TGTGCCAGCAGCATGGGACTAGCGTTCAACGAGCAGTACTTC.

The genes are TRBV9 and TRBJ1-2; D is ambiguous. This CDR3 region has 14 residues. Germline V lookup: CDR1 SGDLS, CDR2 YYNGEE. The germline V and J ends were trimmed by 0 bases and 2 bases, with 8 bases remaining between them. The CDR3, as DNA: TGTGCCAGCAGCGTAGGGGGTACCAACTATGGCTACACCTTC. This gives the protein CASSVGGTNYGYTF.

This clone has more than one count but fewer than ten. The rearrangement joins TRBV4-3 to TRBJ2-3; D possibly matches TRBD1 or TRBD2 (5 bases each). Germline CDR1 LGHNA, CDR2 YSLEER. CDR3 length: 14 amino acids. Trimming cost V 0 bases and J 11 bases, with 15 bases left between them. DNA of the CDR3: TGCGCCAGCAGCCAAGATACCGGGGCGAGGATGCAGTATTTT. Its protein product is CASSQDTGARMQYF.

In its sample, this clone was seen many times. This chain uses TRBV4-3 with TRBJ2-3, with D possibly being TRBD2 (6 bases). The CDR3 sequence is 19 residues long. Trimming left V 1 base short and J 0 bases short, with 20 bases between. The germline gives CDR1 LGHNA, CDR2 YSLEER. The CDR3 DNA sequence: TGCGCCAGCAGCCAAGGGGCCCGGACAAAGGGACTGAGCACAGATACGCAGTATTTT. Encoded protein: CASSQGARTKGLSTDTQYF.

The chain joins TRBV30 to TRBJ1-1; maybe TRBD1 (6 bases). The length of the CDR3 is 14 residues. V gave up 7 bases and J gave up 7 bases, with 22 bases separating them. Germline V gene sequence: CDR1 GTSNPN, CDR2 SVGIG (reference sequence). Here the CDR3 reads CASIRLKQGFEAFF. As DNA, the CDR3 is TGTGCCTCCATCCGCCTAAAACAGGGCTTTGAAGCTTTCTTT. Looking up the rest from reference TRBV30 and TRBJ1-1 gives the full variable domain: SQTIHQWPATLVQPVGSPLSLECTVEGTSNPNLYWYRQAAGRGLQLLFYSVGIGQISSEVPQNLSASRPQDRQFILSSKKLLLSDSGFYLCASIRLKQGFEAFFGQGTRLTVV.

The V call is TRBV7-2, the J call TRBJ2-3; D possibly corresponds to TRBD2 (5 bases). Germline V CDR1 and CDR2: SGHTA, FQGNSA. V was trimmed by 0 bases and J by 0 bases, leaving 10 bases between them. CDR3 size: 16 residues. CDR3 amino acids: CASSLALASSTDTQYF. The CDR3 region has the DNA TGTGCCAGCAGCTTAGCTCTAGCTTCTAGCACAGATACGCAGTATTTT.

The chain couples TRBV2 to TRBJ2-5; no definite D call. Trimming left V 3 bases short and J 2 bases short, with 7 bases between. The germline gives CDR1 SNHLY, CDR2 FYNNEI. The CDR3 runs to 13 residues. The chain's CDR3 is CASSENPQETQYF. As DNA, the CDR3 is TGTGCCAGCAGTGAGAATCCACAAGAGACCCAGTACTTC.

CDR3 protein: CASRPVEQGAGAFF. The CDR3 DNA follows: TGTGCCAGCAGACCAGTGGAGCAGGGGGCGGGAGCTTTCTTT. The V gene is TRBV5-6, the J gene TRBJ1-1; TRBD1 agrees at 8 bases. Germline CDR1 reads SGHDT; CDR2 reads YYEEEE. Trimming removed 5 bases from V and 10 bases from J; junction bases left unmatched: 13. CDR3 length: 14 residues.

The chain joins TRBV4-3 to TRBJ2-7; no firm D call. The germline V gene has CDR1 LGHNA and CDR2 YSLEER. Trimming stripped 5 bases from V and 4 bases from J, with 15 bases between. The CDR3 consists of 14 residues. Here the CDR3 DNA reads TGCGCCAGCAGCTCACCGCAGAGAAGGTACGAGCAGTACTTC. Protein product: CASSSPQRRYEQYF.

This clone was detected only a few times. The chain joins TRBV29-1 to TRBJ2-6; D uncertain. This CDR3 comprises 12 residues. Trimming pared 2 bases from V and 3 bases from J, leaving 2 bases between. Germline-derived CDR1 and CDR2 are SQVTM and ANQGSEA. CDR3: CSVEFGANVLTF. The DNA of the CDR3 is TGCAGCGTTGAATTTGGGGCCAACGTCCTGACTTTC.

This chain joins TRBV29-1 and TRBJ1-2, with 8 bases lining up with TRBD1. This CDR3 region has 14 residues. Germline V CDR1 and CDR2: SQVTM, ANQGSEA. The V and J ends lost 0 bases and 8 bases, in that order; junction bases with no gene match: 8. As DNA, the CDR3 is TGCAGCGTTGAAGATCGGACAGGGTTGTTCGGCTACACCTTC. Residues: CSVEDRTGLFGYTF.

The sample holds a few counts of this clone. This sequence joins TRBV18 and TRBJ2-3; D gene ambiguous. The germline CDR1 and CDR2 sequences are KGHSH and LQKENI. Between the trimmed V and J ends, which lost 3 bases and 2 bases, there was a span of 3 bases. The CDR3 totals 12 residues. The CDR3 bases are TGTGCCAGCTCACCCATCACAGATACGCAGTATTTT. Translated, it gives CASSPITDTQYF. Full variable domain (remainder filled in from reference TRBV18 and TRBJ2-3): NAGVMQNPRHLVRRRGQEARLRCSPMKGHSHVYWYRQLPEEGLKFMVYLQKENIIDESGMPKERFSAEFPKEGPSILRIQQVVRGDSAAYFCASSPITDTQYFGPGTRLTVL.

This clone was detected a few times. The rearrangement uses TRBV5-1 and TRBJ1-1; D is unclear. V was pared by 4 bases and J by 11 bases, with 12 bases between. The CDR3 consists of 11 residues. The germline V gene has CDR1 SGHRS and CDR2 YFSETQ. CDR3: CASSTNSEAFF. The CDR3, as DNA: TGCGCCAGCAGCACGAACTCAGAGGCTTTCTTT.

This rearrangement joins TRBV5-4 to TRBJ2-3, with 9 bases aligning to TRBD1. Germline-derived CDR1 and CDR2 are SGHNT and YYREEE (reference sequence). CDR3 length equals 16 residues. V gave up 4 bases and J gave up 2 bases; unmatched junction bases: 8. As DNA, the CDR3 is TGTGCCAGCAGCCGTCCGGGACAGGGTATCACAGATACGCAGTATTTT. Residues: CASSRPGQGITDTQYF. The variable domain in full, with the rest retrieved from reference TRBV5-4 and TRBJ2-3, is ETGVTQSPTHLIKTRGQQVTLRCSSQSGHNTVSWYQQALGQGPQFIFQYYREEENGRGNFPPRFSGLQFPNYSSELNVNALELDDSALYLCASSRPGQGITDTQYFGPGTRLTVL.

The chain links TRBV6-1 to TRBJ1-5; 8 bases map to TRBD1. Per germline, CDR1 MNHNS and CDR2 SASEGT. The length of the CDR3 is 16 residues. Trimming took 4 bases from V and 4 from J; bases not matched to a gene: 9. The DNA for the CDR3 is TGTGCCAGCAGTGGACTCGACAGGGGCGGGAATCAGCCCCAGCATTTT. Protein sequence: CASSGLDRGGNQPQHF.

The chain has TRBV29-1 and TRBJ1-1, with D possibly TRBD1 on 5 matching bases. Trimming pared 2 bases from V and 0 bases from J, leaving 7 bases between. The CDR3 totals 13 residues. Germline CDR1 reads SQVTM; CDR2 reads ANQGSEA. CDR3 amino acids: CSVESGMNTEAFF. The CDR3 DNA reads TGCAGCGTTGAATCAGGGATGAACACTGAAGCTTTCTTT.

The V gene is TRBV30, the J gene TRBJ1-2; D unclear. V was pared by 3 bases and J by 6 bases, with 11 bases between. The germline V gene encodes CDR1 GTSNPN and CDR2 SVGIG (reference sequence). There are 12 residues in the CDR3. CDR3 loop: CAWRSWTDGYTF. As DNA, the CDR3 is TGTGCCTGGAGGTCCTGGACGGATGGCTACACCTTC.

This clone was found a few times. The V call is TRBV29-1, the J call TRBJ1-1, with 8 bases fitting TRBD1. Germline values: CDR1 SQVTM, CDR2 ANQGSEA. V gave up 7 bases and J gave up 3 bases; unmatched junction bases: 13. The CDR3 is made up of 15 amino acids. This CDR3 reads CSGSPGGVVDTEAFF. The CDR3, as DNA: TGCAGCGGGTCTCCAGGGGGCGTCGTAGACACTGAAGCTTTCTTT. The entire variable domain, with the rest obtained from reference TRBV29-1 and TRBJ1-1, is as follows: SAVISQKPSRDICQRGTSLTIQCQVDSQVTMMFWYRQQPGQSLTLIATANQGSEATYESGFVIDKFPISRPNLTFSTLTVSNMSPEDSSIYLCSGSPGGVVDTEAFFGQGTRLTVV.

The chain is built from TRBV18 and TRBJ2-7; maybe TRBD2 (5 bases). CDR1 is KGHSH and CDR2 is LQKENI in the germline V gene. CDR3 length: 14 amino acids. Trimming stripped 2 bases from V and 3 bases from J, with 11 bases between. DNA for the CDR3: TGTGCCAGCTCACCAGTCGAGGGTGGCTACGAGCAGTACTTC. Translating gives CASSPVEGGYEQYF.

This clone was seen many times. V gene TRBV5-5 combines with J gene TRBJ1-1, with a tentative D call TRBD1 (6 bases). Germline assignment: CDR1 SGHKS and CDR2 YYEKEE (reference sequence). With 4 bases removed from V and 7 bases from J, the gap between germline ends came to 11 bases. The CDR3 consists of 12 residues. The CDR3 loop reads CASSPTGYEAFF. DNA of the CDR3: TGTGCCAGCAGCCCGACAGGTTATGAAGCTTTCTTT.